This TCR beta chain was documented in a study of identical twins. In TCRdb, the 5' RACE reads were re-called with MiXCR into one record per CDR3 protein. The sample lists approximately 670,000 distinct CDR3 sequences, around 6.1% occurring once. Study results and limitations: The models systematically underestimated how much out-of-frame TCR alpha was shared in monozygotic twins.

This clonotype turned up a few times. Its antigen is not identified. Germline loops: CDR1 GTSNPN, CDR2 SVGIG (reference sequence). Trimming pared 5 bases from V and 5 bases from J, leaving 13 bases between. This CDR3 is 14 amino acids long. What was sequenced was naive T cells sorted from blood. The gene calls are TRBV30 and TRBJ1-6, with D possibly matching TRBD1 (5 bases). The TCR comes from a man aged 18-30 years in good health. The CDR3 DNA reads TGTGCCTGGCAGGGTGTTTTGAATAATTCACCCCTCCACTTT. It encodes CAWQGVLNNSPLHF. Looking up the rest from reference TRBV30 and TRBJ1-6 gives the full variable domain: SQTIHQWPATLVQPVGSPLSLECTVEGTSNPNLYWYRQAAGRGLQLLFYSVGIGQISSEVPQNLSASRPQDRQFILSSKKLLLSDSGFYLCAWQGVLNNSPLHFGNGTRLTVT.